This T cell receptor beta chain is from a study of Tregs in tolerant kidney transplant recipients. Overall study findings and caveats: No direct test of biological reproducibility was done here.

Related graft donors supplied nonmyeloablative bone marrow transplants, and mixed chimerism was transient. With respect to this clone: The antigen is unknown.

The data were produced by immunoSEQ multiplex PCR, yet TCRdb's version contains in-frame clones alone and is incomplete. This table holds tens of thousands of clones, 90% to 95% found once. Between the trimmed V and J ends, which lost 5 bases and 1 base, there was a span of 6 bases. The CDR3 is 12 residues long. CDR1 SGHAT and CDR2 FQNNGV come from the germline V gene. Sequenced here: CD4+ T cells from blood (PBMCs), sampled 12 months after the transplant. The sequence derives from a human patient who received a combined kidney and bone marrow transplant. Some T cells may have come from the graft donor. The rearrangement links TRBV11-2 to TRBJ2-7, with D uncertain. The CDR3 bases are TGTGCCAGCAGCGCTAGTTCCTACGAGCAGTACTTC. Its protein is CASSASSYEQYF.